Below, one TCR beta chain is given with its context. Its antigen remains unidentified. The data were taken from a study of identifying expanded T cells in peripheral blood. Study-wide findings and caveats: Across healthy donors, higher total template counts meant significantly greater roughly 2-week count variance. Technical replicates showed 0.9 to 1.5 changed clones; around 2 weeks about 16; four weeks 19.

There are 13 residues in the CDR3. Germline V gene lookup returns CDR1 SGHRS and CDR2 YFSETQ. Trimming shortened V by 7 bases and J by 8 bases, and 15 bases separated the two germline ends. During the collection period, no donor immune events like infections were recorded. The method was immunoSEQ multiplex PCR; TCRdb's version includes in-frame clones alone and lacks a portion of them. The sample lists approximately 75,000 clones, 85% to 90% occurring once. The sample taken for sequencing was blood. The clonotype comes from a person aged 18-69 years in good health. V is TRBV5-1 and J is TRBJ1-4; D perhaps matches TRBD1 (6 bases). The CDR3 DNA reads TGCGCCAGCGCCCCAGGGGTCGGGGAAAAACTGTTTTTT. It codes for CASAPGVGEKLFF.